The clone carrying this TCR beta chain was picked up a small number of times. Other nucleotide sequences from this sample produce the same CDR3. V shed 0 bases and J shed 0 bases, with 6 bases lying between them. The CDR3 has 14 residues. Per germline, CDR1 LGHNA and CDR2 YSLEER. These data originate in a study of cytotoxic CD8 clonotypes in ibrutinib-treated CLL. Data came from immunoSEQ multiplex PCR; TCRdb stores just in-frame clones and leaves some out. This repertoire shows around 310,000 clones, about 80% found once; its top ten account for 5% to 7%. The TCR originated in a human donor with chronic lymphocytic leukemia. The sample in question was PBMCs, obtained before ibrutinib treatment. This sequence joins TRBV4-3 and TRBJ2-7; D is unresolved. CDR3 amino acids: CASSQDRISYEQYF. CDR3 sequence (DNA): TGCGCCAGCAGCCAAGATCGGATCTCCTACGAGCAGTACTTC.